A single sample gave rise to the 20 T cell receptor beta chains below, sequenced in a study of shared clonotypes between healthy human individuals. The method was immunoSEQ multiplex PCR; TCRdb's version includes in-frame clones alone and lacks a portion of them. The data show roughly 2.5 million clones, with around nine tenths seen just once and over 0.12% held by the top ten. Sequenced: naive CD4+ T cells sorted from blood. Subset noted: CD45RA+ positively selected. The receptor source for this set is a man between 18 and 35 years old in good health.

The J gene is TRBJ2-5, the V gene TRBV7-9, with 10 bases lining up with TRBD1. This CDR3 spans 14 amino acids. Germline V CDR1 and CDR2: SEHNR, FQNEAQ (reference sequence). Unmatched junction bases numbered 7, after V lost 5 bases and J lost 7 bases. Here the CDR3 reads CASSTPDRGGTQYF. DNA of the CDR3: TGTGCCAGCAGCACCCCGGACAGGGGGGGGACCCAGTACTTC.

The rearrangement uses TRBV4-1 and TRBJ1-4; TRBD1 matches 10 bases. This CDR3 comprises 17 residues. The V gene end was trimmed by 4 bases and the J gene end by 0 bases; junction bases not matched to a gene: 5. The germline V gene encodes CDR1 MGHRA and CDR2 YSYEKL. Here the CDR3 reads CASSPRDRGATNEKLFF. CDR3 DNA sequence: TGCGCCAGCAGCCCCCGGGACAGGGGCGCAACTAATGAAAAACTGTTTTTT.

This chain uses TRBV30 with TRBJ1-4, with 8 bases identical to TRBD1. The CDR3 extends over 20 amino acids. Trimming took 3 bases from V and 7 from J; bases not matched to a gene: 25. The germline V gene encodes CDR1 GTSNPN and CDR2 SVGIG (reference sequence). CDR3 DNA sequence: TGTGCCTGGAGCGGTTACATACTAGGACAGGGCGGGCAGTCTTTTGAAAAACTGTTTTTT. Translation gives CAWSGYILGQGGQSFEKLFF.

The chain combines TRBV19 with TRBJ1-2; D is unclear. The CDR3 has 14 amino acids. V was trimmed by 7 bases and J by 2 bases, leaving 14 bases between them. Germline assignment: CDR1 LNHDA and CDR2 SQIVND (reference sequence). CDR3 bases: TGTGCCAGTATTTCGCACCGGCAAAACTATGGCTACACCTTC. It yields the protein CASISHRQNYGYTF.

The V and J genes are TRBV5-1 and TRBJ2-7; the D gene is possibly TRBD1 (7 bases). The CDR3 sequence is 16 residues long. Looked up from germline, CDR1 is SGHRS and CDR2 is YFSETQ. Trimming took 4 bases from V and 0 from J, leaving 17 bases between them. CDR3 in amino acids: CASSPGVRDSSYEQYF. CDR3 bases: TGCGCCAGCAGCCCGGGGGTTCGGGACAGCTCCTACGAGCAGTACTTC.

For the CDR3, the DNA is TGCGCCAGCAGCCCGGGGACGGAGGAGGGGGACCGTCCCTCCTACGAGCAGTACTTC. Its translation is CASSPGTEEGDRPSYEQYF. The chain joins TRBV5-1 to TRBJ2-7; D is perhaps TRBD1 or TRBD2 (6 bases each). The CDR3 extends over 19 amino acids. The germline CDR1 and CDR2 sequences are SGHRS and YFSETQ. V gave up 4 bases and J gave up 0 bases, with 26 bases separating them.

The chain employs TRBV29-1 and TRBJ2-3; D might be TRBD1 (6 bases). The CDR3 sequence is 13 residues long. Trimming took 5 bases from V and 2 from J, leaving 11 bases between them. Germline CDR1 and CDR2: SQVTM and ANQGSEA. CDR3 in DNA: TGCAGCGTTCAGGGGATTTCCACAGATACGCAGTATTTT. This translates into CSVQGISTDTQYF.

V is TRBV18 and J is TRBJ1-3; no reliable D call. Germline CDR1 and CDR2: KGHSH and LQKENI. V dropped 4 bases and J dropped 2 bases, with 12 bases sitting between them. The CDR3 is made up of 15 amino acids. CDR3 in amino acids: CASSLNIIAGNTIYF. The CDR3 nucleotides read TGTGCCAGCTCACTCAATATAATCGCTGGAAACACCATATATTTT.

This clone was counted between two and nine times. An end of the junction differs from the germline gene, which may be a read error. The chain links TRBV27 to TRBJ1-6; possibly TRBD1 for D (5 bases). The CDR3 has 15 residues. CDR1 is MNHEY and CDR2 is SMNVEV in the germline V gene (reference sequence). The CDR3 loop is CASSPGRAYNSPLHF. In nucleotides, the CDR3 is TGTGCCAGCAGCCCAGGCAGGGCCTACAATTCACCCCTCCACTTT.

The chain carries TRBV4-1 and TRBJ1-6; D might be TRBD1 (5 bases). Germline CDR1 and CDR2: MGHRA and YSYEKL. This CDR3 has 17 amino acids. V lost 1 base and J lost 1, with 11 bases in between. CDR3 coding DNA: TGCGCCAGCAGCCAAGGGATGGGGGGTTCCTATAATTCACCCCTCCACTTT. It yields the protein CASSQGMGGSYNSPLHF.

V and J are TRBV6-1 and TRBJ2-1; 8 nucleotides align to TRBD2. The V gene's germline CDR1 is MNHNS and CDR2 SASEGT. This CDR3 is built from 14 residues. The V and J ends lost 11 bases and 4 bases, in that order; junction bases with no gene match: 10. Written as DNA, the CDR3 is TGTGCCGGCGGGGGGCCGTCGTTATACAATGAGCAGTTCTTC. Translation gives CAGGGPSLYNEQFF.

This clone was seen only once. The V and J genes are TRBV5-6 and TRBJ2-3, with D uncertain. The CDR3 runs to 15 residues. The ends were cut back, 3 bases at V and 4 bases at J, with 15 bases in the middle. Germline CDR1 reads SGHDT; CDR2 reads YYEEEE. CDR3 residues: CASSSGRVLPDTQYF. CDR3 nucleotides: TGTGCCAGCAGCTCTGGTAGGGTTCTCCCAGATACGCAGTATTTT.

A note on this clone: Distinct nucleotide sequences in the sample also encode this CDR3. The chain couples TRBV30 to TRBJ1-2; D ambiguous. Germline assignment: CDR1 GTSNPN and CDR2 SVGIG (reference sequence). This CDR3 is built from 12 residues. V was pared by 4 bases and J by 2 bases, with 8 bases between. CDR3 residues: CAWTRANYGYTF. The CDR3, as DNA: TGTGCCTGGACGCGGGCGAACTATGGCTACACCTTC.

The chain uses TRBV6-1 and TRBJ1-5; tentatively, D is TRBD1 (5 bases). V was clipped by 6 bases and J by 3 bases, with 9 bases between them. There are 13 residues in the CDR3. Germline values: CDR1 MNHNS, CDR2 SASEGT. CDR3 amino acids: CASRDSINQPQHF. The CDR3 nucleotides read TGTGCCAGCAGAGACAGCATCAATCAGCCCCAGCATTTT.

The V and J genes are TRBV7-8 and TRBJ1-2; perhaps TRBD1 as D (5 bases). This CDR3 region has 16 residues. V was pared by 2 bases and J by 0 bases, with 13 bases between. Germline CDR1 is SGHVS and CDR2 is FQNEAQ. The chain's CDR3 is CASSLQSKGANYGYTF. In DNA form, the CDR3 reads TGTGCCAGCAGCTTACAGTCAAAAGGGGCTAACTATGGCTACACCTTC.

Note on this clone: At the DNA level, this CDR3 is encoded by other sequences in the same sample as well. The chain is built from TRBV19 and TRBJ1-2; D may be TRBD1 (5 bases). Germline CDR1 and CDR2: LNHDA and SQIVND (reference sequence). V was pared by 9 bases and J by 4 bases, with 12 bases between. This CDR3 spans 12 amino acids. CDR3 bases: TGTGCCAGCCGGGACCGACTCTATGGCTACACCTTC. Amino acids: CASRDRLYGYTF.

The chain recombines TRBV11-2 with TRBJ1-2, with D uncertain. The CDR3 consists of 14 residues. Trimming pared 0 bases from V and 6 bases from J, leaving 11 bases between. CDR1 SGHAT and CDR2 FQNNGV come from the germline V gene. CDR3 region: CASSLDPNEDGYTF. CDR3 coding DNA: TGTGCCAGCAGCTTAGATCCGAACGAGGATGGCTACACCTTC. Looking up the rest from reference TRBV11-2 and TRBJ1-2 gives the full variable domain: EAGVAQSPRYKIIEKRQSVAFWCNPISGHATLYWYQQILGQGPKLLIQFQNNGVVDDSQLPKDRFSAERLKGVDSTLKIQPAKLEDSAVYLCASSLDPNEDGYTFGSGTRLTVV.

The V and J genes are TRBV2 and TRBJ2-7; D is tentatively TRBD1 or TRBD2 (5 bases each). The germline CDR1 and CDR2 sequences are SNHLY and FYNNEI. V was pared by 7 bases and J by 2 bases, with 12 bases between. The CDR3 covers 13 residues. CDR3 in DNA: TGTGCCAGCAACCGGGACGGGACCTACGAGCAGTACTTC. Translated, it gives CASNRDGTYEQYF.

The J gene is TRBJ1-5, the V gene TRBV6-5; D perhaps matches TRBD1 (5 bases). Trimming shortened V by 2 bases and J by 15 bases, and 20 bases separated the two germline ends. Germline V gene lookup returns CDR1 MNHEY and CDR2 SVGAGI. The CDR3 extends over 14 amino acids. CDR3 residues: CASSYTPTAPRWHF. CDR3 nucleotide sequence: TGTGCCAGCAGTTACACGCCGACAGCGCCCCGGTGGCATTTT.

This chain links TRBV7-3 with TRBJ1-1; D is ambiguous. The CDR3 runs to 16 residues. The ends were cut back, 1 base at V and 1 base at J, with 13 bases in the middle. Germline V gives CDR1 SGHTA, CDR2 FQGTGA. The CDR3 nucleotides read TGTGCCAGCAGCTTAATCGGTGGACTACCGAACACTGAAGCTTTCTTT. Protein product: CASSLIGGLPNTEAFF.